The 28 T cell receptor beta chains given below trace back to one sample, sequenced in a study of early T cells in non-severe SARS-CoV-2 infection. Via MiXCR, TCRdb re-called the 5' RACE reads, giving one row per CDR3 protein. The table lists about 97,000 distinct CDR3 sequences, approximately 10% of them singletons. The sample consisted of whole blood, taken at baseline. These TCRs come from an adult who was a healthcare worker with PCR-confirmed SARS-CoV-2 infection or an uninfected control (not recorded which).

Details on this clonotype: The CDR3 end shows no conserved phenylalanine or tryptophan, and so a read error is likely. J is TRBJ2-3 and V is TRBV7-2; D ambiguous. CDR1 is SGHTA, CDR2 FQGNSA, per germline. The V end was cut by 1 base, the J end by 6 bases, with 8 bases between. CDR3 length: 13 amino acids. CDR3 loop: CASSLGFADTQYV. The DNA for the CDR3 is TGTGCCAGCAGCTTAGGGTTTGCGGATACGCAGTATGTT.

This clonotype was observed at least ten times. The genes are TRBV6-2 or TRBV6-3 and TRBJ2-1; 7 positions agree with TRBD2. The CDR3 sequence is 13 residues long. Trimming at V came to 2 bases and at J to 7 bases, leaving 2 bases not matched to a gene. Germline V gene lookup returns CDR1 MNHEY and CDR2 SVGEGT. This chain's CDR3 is CASSYGGENEQFF. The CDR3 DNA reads TGTGCCAGCAGTTACGGGGGGGAAAATGAGCAGTTCTTC.

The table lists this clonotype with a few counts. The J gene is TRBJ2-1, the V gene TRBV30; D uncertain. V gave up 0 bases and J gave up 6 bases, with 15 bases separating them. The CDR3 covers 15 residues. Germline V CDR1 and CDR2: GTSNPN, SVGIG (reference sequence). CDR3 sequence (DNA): TGTGCCTGGAGTGTACCGATGGGATTGGCCAATGAGCAGTTCTTC. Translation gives CAWSVPMGLANEQFF. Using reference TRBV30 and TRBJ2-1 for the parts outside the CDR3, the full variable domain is SQTIHQWPATLVQPVGSPLSLECTVEGTSNPNLYWYRQAAGRGLQLLFYSVGIGQISSEVPQNLSASRPQDRQFILSSKKLLLSDSGFYLCAWSVPMGLANEQFFGPGTRLTVL.

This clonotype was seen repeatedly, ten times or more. The chain's CDR3 is CASSLQTSGRINEQFF. DNA for the CDR3: TGTGCCAGCAGCCTACAGACTAGCGGGAGAATTAATGAGCAGTTCTTC. The V and J genes are TRBV3-1 and TRBJ2-1, with 12 bases fitting TRBD2. CDR1 and CDR2 (germline): LGHDT, YNNKEL (reference sequence). Unmatched junction bases numbered 8, after V lost 4 bases and J lost 7 bases. CDR3 size: 16 residues.

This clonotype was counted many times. CDR3 residues: CASSQDPWDSSTDTQYF. For the CDR3, the DNA is TGTGCCAGCAGCCAAGATCCATGGGACTCCAGCACAGATACGCAGTATTTT. The chain couples TRBV3-1 to TRBJ2-3; tentative D call: TRBD2 (6 bases). V lost 0 bases to trimming and J lost 0 bases, with 13 bases between them. The germline gives CDR1 LGHDT, CDR2 YNNKEL (reference sequence). The CDR3 has 17 amino acids.

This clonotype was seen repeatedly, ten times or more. The CDR3 region has the DNA TGTGCCAGCAGCTTAGGGTGGACTCAAGGGGAGCAGTACTTC. Its translation: CASSLGWTQGEQYF. J is TRBJ2-7 and V is TRBV7-2, with D perhaps TRBD2 (5 bases). V was shortened by 1 base and J by 7 bases, with 14 bases between the two germline ends. Germline V CDR1 and CDR2: SGHTA, FQGNSA. The CDR3 is 14 residues long. Using reference TRBV7-2 and TRBJ2-7 for the parts outside the CDR3, the full variable domain is GAGVSQSPSNKVTEKGKDVELRCDPISGHTALYWYRQSLGQGLEFLIYFQGNSAPDKSGLPSDRFSAERTGGSVSTLTIQRTQQEDSAVYLCASSLGWTQGEQYFGPGTRLTVT.

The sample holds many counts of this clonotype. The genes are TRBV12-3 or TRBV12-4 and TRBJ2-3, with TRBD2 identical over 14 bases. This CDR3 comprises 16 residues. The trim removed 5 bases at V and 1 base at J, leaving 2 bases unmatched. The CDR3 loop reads CASSKTSGRGTDTQYF. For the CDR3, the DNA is TGTGCCAGCAGTAAGACTAGCGGGAGGGGCACAGATACGCAGTATTTT.

CDR3 in amino acids: CATSSVSNQPQHF. The DNA for the CDR3 is TGTGCCACCAGTTCGGTTAGCAATCAGCCCCAGCATTTT. The V call is TRBV24-1, the J call TRBJ1-5; D call uncertain. Trimming took 6 bases from V and 0 from J, leaving 5 bases between them. The CDR3 spans 13 residues. CDR1 is KGHDR and CDR2 is SFDVKD in the germline V gene.

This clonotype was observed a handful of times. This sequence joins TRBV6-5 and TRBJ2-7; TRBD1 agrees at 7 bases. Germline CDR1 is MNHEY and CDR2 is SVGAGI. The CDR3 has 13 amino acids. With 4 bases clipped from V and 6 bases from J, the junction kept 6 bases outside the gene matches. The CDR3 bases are TGTGCCAGCAGTTCTACAGGGGTCCGCGAGCAGTACTTC. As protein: CASSSTGVREQYF.

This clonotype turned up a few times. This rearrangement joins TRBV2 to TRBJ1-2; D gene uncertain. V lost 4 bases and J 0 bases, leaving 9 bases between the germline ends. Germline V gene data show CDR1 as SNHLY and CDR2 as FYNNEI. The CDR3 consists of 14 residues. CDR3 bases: TGTGCCAGCAGTGCCTCCGAGGCTAACTATGGCTACACCTTC. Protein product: CASSASEANYGYTF.

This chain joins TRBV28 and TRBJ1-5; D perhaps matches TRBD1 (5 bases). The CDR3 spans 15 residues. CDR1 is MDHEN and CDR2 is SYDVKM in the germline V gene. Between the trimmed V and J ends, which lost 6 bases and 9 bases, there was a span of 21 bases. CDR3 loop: CASRLLGGNQWPQHF. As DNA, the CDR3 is TGTGCCAGCAGATTGCTTGGGGGAAACCAATGGCCCCAGCATTTT.

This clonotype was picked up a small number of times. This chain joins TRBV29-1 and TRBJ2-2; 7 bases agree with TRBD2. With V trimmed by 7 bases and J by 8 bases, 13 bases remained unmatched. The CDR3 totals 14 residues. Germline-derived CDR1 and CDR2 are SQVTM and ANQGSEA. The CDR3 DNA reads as TGCAGCGGCCGGACCCGGGGGGTGATGGGGGAGCTGTTTTTT. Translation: CSGRTRGVMGELFF.

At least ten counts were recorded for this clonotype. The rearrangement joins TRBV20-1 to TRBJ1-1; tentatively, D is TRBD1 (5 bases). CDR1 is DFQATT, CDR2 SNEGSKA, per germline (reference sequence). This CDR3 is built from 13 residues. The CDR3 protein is CSGKPGPEGEAFF. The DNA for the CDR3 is TGCAGCGGTAAGCCGGGACCCGAGGGAGAAGCTTTCTTT.

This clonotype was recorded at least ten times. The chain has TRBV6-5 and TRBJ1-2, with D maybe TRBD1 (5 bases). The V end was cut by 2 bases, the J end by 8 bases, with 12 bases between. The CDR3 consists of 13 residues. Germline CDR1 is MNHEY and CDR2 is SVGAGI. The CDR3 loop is CASSYTTALGYTF. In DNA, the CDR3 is TGTGCCAGCAGTTACACGACAGCCCTCGGCTACACCTTC.

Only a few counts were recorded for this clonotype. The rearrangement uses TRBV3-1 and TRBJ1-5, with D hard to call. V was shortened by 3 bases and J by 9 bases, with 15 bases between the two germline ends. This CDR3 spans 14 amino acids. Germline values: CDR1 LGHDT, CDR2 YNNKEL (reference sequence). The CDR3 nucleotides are TGTGCCAGCAGCCACCTGTCTACAGCGGGGCCCCAGCATTTT. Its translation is CASSHLSTAGPQHF.

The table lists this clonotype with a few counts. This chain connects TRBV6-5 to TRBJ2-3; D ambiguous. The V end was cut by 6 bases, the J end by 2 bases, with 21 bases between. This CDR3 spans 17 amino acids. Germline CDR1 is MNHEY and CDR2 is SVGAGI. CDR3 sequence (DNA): TGTGCCAGCAGCCCGCTCCTAGGACCTCAACTCACAGATACGCAGTATTTT. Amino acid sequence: CASSPLLGPQLTDTQYF.

CDR3 sequence reads: CATSSGSYEQYF. For the CDR3, the DNA is TGTGCCACCAGCAGTGGGAGCTACGAGCAGTACTTC. V gene TRBV15 combines with J gene TRBJ2-7, with D possibly TRBD2 on 5 matching bases. The CDR3 totals 12 residues. The germline gives CDR1 LNHNV, CDR2 YYDKDF (reference sequence). V gave up 3 bases and J gave up 3 bases, with 6 bases separating them.

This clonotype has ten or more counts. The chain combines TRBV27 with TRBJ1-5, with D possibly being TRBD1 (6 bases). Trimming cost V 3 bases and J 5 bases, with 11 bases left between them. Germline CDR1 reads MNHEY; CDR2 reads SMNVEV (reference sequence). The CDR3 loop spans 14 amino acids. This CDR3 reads CASSFGQYYQPQHF. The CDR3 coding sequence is TGTGCCAGCAGTTTCGGACAGTACTATCAGCCCCAGCATTTT.

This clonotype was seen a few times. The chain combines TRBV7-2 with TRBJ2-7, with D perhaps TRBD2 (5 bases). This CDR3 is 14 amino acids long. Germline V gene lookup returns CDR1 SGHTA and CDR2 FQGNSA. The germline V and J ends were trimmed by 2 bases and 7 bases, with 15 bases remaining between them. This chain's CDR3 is CASSLPQLGREQYF. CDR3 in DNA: TGTGCCAGCAGCTTACCCCAACTAGGTCGGGAGCAGTACTTC.

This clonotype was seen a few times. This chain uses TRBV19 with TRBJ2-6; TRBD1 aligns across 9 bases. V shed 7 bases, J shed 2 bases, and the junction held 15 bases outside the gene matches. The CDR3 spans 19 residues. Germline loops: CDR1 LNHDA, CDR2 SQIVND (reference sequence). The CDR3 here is CASTVYTGTGGAGANVLTF. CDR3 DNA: TGTGCCAGTACCGTTTATACGGGCACAGGGGGCGCTGGGGCCAACGTCCTGACTTTC.

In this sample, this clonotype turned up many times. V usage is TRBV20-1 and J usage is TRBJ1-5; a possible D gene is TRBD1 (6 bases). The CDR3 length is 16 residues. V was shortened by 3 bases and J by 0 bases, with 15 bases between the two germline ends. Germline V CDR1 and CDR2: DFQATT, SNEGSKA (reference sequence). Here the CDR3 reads CSASQGSGVSNQPQHF. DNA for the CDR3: TGCAGTGCTAGTCAGGGATCAGGGGTTAGCAATCAGCCCCAGCATTTT.

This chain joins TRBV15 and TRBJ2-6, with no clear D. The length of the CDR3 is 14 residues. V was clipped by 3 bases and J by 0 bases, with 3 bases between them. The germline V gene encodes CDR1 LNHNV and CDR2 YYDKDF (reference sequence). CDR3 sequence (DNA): TGTGCCACCAGCAGGGTCTCTGGGGCCAACGTCCTGACTTTC. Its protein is CATSRVSGANVLTF. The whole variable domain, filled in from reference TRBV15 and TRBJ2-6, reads DAMVIQNPRYQVTQFGKPVTLSCSQTLNHNVMYWYQQKSSQAPKLLFHYYDKDFNNEADTPDNFQSRRPNTSFCFLDIRSPGLGDTAMYLCATSRVSGANVLTFGAGSRLTVL.

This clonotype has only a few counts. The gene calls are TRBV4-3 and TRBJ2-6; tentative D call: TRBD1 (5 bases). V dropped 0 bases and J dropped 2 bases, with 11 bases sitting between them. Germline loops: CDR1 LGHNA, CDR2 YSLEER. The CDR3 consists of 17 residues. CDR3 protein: CASSQEGGAAGANVLTF. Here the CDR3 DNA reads TGCGCCAGCAGCCAAGAGGGTGGGGCAGCTGGGGCCAACGTCCTGACTTTC.

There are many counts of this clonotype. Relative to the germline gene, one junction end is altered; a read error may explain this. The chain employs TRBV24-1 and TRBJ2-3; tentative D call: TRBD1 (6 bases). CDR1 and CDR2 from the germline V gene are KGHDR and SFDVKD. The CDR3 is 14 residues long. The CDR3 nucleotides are TGTGCCACCAGTGATTTGTTTACAGGGTCCACCCTTGTTTTT. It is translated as CATSDLFTGSTLVF.

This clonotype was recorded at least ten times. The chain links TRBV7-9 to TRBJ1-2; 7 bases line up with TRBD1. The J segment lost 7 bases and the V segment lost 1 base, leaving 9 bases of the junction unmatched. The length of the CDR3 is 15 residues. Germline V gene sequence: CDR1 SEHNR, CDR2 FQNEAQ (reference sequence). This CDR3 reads CASSLEAPDRVGYTF. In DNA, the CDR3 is TGTGCCAGCAGCTTAGAAGCCCCAGACAGGGTTGGCTACACCTTC.

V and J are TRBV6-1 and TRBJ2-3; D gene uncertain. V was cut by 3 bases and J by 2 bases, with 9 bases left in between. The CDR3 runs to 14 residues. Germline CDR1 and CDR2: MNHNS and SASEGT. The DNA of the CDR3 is TGTGCCAGCAGTGATGGGTCCGTCACAGATACGCAGTATTTT. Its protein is CASSDGSVTDTQYF.

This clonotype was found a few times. The CDR3 loop reads CAITRDWNYGYTF. CDR3 DNA sequence: TGTGCCATCACCCGAGACTGGAACTATGGCTACACCTTC. V usage is TRBV10-3 and J usage is TRBJ1-2; D remains unclear. Trimming cost V 7 bases and J 2 bases, with 11 bases left between them. This CDR3 has 13 amino acids. Germline V gives CDR1 ENHRY, CDR2 SYGVKD.

The CDR3 DNA is TGTGCCAGCAGCAAAAAGAGAGTAGCGGGGGTCTACAATGAGCAGTTCTTC. Protein product: CASSKKRVAGVYNEQFF. The chain is built from TRBV21-1 and TRBJ2-1; no check of the table's D call, TRBD2, against the DNA was made. TRBV21-1 is classified as a pseudogene. The length of the CDR3 is 17 residues.